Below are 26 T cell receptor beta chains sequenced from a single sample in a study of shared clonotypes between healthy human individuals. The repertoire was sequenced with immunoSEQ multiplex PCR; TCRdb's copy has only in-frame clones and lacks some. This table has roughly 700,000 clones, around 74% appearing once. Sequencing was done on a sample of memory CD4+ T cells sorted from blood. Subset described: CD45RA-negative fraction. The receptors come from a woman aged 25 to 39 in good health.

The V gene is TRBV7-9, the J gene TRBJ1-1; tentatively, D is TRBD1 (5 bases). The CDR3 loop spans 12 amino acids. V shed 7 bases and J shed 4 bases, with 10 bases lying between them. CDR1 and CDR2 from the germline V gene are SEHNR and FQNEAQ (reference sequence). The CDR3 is CASKQGPTEAFF. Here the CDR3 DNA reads TGTGCCAGCAAGCAGGGCCCCACTGAAGCTTTCTTT.

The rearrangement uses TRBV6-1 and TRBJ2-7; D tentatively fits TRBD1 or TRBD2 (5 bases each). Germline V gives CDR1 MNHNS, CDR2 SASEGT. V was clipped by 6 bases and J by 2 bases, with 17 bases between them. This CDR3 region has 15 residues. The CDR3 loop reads CASRGESGGAYEQYF. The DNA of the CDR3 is TGTGCCAGCAGAGGGGAGTCAGGTGGGGCCTACGAGCAGTACTTC.

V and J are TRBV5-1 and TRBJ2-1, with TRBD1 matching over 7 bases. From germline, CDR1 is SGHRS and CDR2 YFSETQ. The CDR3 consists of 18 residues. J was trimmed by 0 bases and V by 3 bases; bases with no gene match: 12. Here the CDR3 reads CASSYGQARRDSYNEQFF. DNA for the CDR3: TGCGCCAGCAGCTACGGACAGGCCCGAAGGGACTCCTACAATGAGCAGTTCTTC.

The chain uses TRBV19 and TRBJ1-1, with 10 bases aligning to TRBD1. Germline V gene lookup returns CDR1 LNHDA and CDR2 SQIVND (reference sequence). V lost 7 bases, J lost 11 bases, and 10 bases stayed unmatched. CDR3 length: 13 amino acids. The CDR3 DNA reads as TGTGCCAGTACTGGACAGGGGGGTTTCGGCGCTTTCTTT. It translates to CASTGQGGFGAFF.

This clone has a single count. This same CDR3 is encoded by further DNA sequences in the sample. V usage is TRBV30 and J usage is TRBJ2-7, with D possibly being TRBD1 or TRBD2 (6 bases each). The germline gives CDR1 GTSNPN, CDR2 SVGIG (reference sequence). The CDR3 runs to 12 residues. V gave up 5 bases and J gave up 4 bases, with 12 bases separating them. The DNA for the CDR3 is TGTGCCTGGTCCGGGGGCAGGTACGAGCAGTACTTC. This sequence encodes CAWSGGRYEQYF.

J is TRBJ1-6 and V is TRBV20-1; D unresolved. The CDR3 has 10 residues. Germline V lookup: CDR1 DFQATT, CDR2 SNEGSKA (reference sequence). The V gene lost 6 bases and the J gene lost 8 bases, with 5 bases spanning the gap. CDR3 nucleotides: TGCAGTGCCCTGTATTCACCCCTCCACTTT. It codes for CSALYSPLHF.

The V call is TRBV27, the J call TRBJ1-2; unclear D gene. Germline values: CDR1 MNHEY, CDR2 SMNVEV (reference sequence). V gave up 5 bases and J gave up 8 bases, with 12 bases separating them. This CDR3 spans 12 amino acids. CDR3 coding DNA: TGTGCCAGCAGTCCGGACCAGAGGGGCTACACCTTC. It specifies CASSPDQRGYTF.

The CDR3 coding sequence is TGTGCCAGCAGTTACACAACAGGGGTGAGGACGCAGTATTTT. It codes for CASSYTTGVRTQYF. V and J are TRBV6-5 and TRBJ2-3; 7 nucleotides align to TRBD1. The CDR3 runs 14 residues. Germline CDR1 reads MNHEY; CDR2 reads SVGAGI. The V gene end was trimmed by 2 bases and the J gene end by 9 bases; junction bases not matched to a gene: 8.

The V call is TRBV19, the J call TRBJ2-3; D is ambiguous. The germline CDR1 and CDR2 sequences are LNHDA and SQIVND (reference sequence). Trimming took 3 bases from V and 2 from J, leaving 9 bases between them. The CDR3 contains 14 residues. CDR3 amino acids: CASSIETITDTQYF. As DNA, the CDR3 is TGTGCCAGTAGTATTGAGACAATCACAGATACGCAGTATTTT.

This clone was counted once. DNA of the CDR3: TGTGCCATCAGTGTGACCCCGGGACTGAGTAATACCAAAAACATTCAGTACTTC. Residues: CAISVTPGLSNTKNIQYF. The rearrangement links TRBV10-3 to TRBJ2-4; TRBD2 might be the D (6 bases). Germline V gives CDR1 ENHRY, CDR2 SYGVKD. The CDR3 length is 18 residues. V was shortened by 4 bases and J by 2 bases, with 21 bases between the two germline ends.

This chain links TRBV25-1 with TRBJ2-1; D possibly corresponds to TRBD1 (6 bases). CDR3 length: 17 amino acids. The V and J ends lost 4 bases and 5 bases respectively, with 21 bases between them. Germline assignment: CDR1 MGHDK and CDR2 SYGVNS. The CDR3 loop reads CASSGTGWRSRDNEQFF. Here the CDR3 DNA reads TGTGCCAGCAGTGGAACAGGGTGGCGTTCAAGGGACAATGAGCAGTTCTTC.

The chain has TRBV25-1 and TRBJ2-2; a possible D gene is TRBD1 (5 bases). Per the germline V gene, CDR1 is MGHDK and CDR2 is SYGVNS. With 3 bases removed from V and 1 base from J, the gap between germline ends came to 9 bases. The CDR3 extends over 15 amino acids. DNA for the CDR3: TGTGCCAGCAGTGATACAAGGGGGAACACCGGGGAGCTGTTTTTT. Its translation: CASSDTRGNTGELFF.

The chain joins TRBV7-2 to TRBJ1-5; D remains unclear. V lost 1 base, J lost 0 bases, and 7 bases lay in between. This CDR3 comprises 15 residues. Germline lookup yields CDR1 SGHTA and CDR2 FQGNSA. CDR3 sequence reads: CASSLDAVSNQPQHF. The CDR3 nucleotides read TGTGCCAGCAGCTTAGACGCGGTTAGCAATCAGCCCCAGCATTTT.

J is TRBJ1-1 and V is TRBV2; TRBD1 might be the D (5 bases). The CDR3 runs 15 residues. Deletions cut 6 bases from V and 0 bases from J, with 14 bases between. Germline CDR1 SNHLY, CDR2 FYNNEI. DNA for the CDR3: TGTGCCAGCAGAATATCGACAGCGATGAACACTGAAGCTTTCTTT. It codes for CASRISTAMNTEAFF. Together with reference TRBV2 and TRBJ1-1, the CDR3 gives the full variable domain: EPEVTQTPSHQVTQMGQEVILRCVPISNHLYFYWYRQILGQKVEFLVSFYNNEISEKSEIFDDQFSVERPDGSNFTLKIRSTKLEDSAMYFCASRISTAMNTEAFFGQGTRLTVV.

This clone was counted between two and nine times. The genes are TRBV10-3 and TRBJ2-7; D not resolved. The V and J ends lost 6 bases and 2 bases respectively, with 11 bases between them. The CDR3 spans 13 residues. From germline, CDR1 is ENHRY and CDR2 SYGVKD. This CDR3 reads CAISYGETYEQYF. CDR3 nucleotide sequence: TGTGCCATCAGCTATGGGGAAACCTACGAGCAGTACTTC.

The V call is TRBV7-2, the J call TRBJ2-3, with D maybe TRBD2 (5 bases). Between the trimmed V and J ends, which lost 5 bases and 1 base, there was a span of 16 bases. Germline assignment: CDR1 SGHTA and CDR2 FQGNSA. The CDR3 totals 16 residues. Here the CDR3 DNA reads TGTGCCAGCAGCCGGGATGCCCTCTCCGGCACAGATACGCAGTATTTT. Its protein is CASSRDALSGTDTQYF.

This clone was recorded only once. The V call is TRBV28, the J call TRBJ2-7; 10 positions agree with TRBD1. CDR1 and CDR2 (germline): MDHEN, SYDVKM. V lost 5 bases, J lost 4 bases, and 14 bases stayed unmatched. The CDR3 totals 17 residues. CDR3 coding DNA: TGTGCCAGCAGTCCGGGACAGGGGTCCCCACGGAAGTACGAGCAGTACTTC. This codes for CASSPGQGSPRKYEQYF.

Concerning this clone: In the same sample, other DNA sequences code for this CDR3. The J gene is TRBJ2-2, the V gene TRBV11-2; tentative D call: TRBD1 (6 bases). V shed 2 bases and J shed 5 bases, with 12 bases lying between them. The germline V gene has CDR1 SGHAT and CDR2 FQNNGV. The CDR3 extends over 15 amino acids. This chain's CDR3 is CASSLPTGTTGELFF. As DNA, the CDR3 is TGTGCCAGCAGCTTACCCACCGGGACAACCGGGGAGCTGTTTTTT. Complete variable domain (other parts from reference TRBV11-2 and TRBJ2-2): EAGVAQSPRYKIIEKRQSVAFWCNPISGHATLYWYQQILGQGPKLLIQFQNNGVVDDSQLPKDRFSAERLKGVDSTLKIQPAKLEDSAVYLCASSLPTGTTGELFFGEGSRLTVL.

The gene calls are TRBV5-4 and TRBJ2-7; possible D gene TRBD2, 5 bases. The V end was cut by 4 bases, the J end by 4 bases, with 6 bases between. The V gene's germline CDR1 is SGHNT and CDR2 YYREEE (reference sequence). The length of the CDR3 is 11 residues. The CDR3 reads CASSTGYEQYF. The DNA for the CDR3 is TGTGCCAGCAGCACGGGGTACGAGCAGTACTTC.

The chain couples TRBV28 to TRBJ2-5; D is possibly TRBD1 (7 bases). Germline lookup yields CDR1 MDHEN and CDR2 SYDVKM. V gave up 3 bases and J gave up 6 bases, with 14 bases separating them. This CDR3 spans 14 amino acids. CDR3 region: CASSLGQGGQTQYF. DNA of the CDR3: TGTGCCAGCAGTTTGGGGCAGGGGGGACAGACCCAGTACTTC.

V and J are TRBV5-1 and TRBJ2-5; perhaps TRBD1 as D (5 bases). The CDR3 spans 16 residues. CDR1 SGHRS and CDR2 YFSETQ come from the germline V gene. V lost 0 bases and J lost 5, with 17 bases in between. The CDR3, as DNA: TGCGCCAGCAGCTTGGCCGCACAGGTCCTATCCGAGACCCAGTACTTC. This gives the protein CASSLAAQVLSETQYF.

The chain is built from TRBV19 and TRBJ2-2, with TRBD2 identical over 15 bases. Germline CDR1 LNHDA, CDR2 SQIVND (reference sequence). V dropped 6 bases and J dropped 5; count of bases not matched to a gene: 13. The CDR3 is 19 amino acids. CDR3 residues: CASRPDRGLAGGGTGELFF. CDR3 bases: TGTGCCAGTAGACCGGACAGGGGACTAGCGGGAGGAGGTACCGGGGAGCTGTTTTTT.

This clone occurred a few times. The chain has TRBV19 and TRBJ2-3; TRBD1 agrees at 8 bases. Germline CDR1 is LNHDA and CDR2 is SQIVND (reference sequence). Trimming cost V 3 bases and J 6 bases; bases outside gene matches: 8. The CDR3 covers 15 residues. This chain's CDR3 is CASSISTGGTDTQYF. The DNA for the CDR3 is TGTGCCAGTAGTATTAGCACAGGGGGTACGGATACGCAGTATTTT. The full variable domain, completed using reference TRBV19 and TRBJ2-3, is DGGITQSPKYLFRKEGQNVTLSCEQNLNHDAMYWYRQDPGQGLRLIYYSQIVNDFQKGDIAEGYSVSREKKESFPLTVTSAQKNPTAFYLCASSISTGGTDTQYFGPGTRLTVL.

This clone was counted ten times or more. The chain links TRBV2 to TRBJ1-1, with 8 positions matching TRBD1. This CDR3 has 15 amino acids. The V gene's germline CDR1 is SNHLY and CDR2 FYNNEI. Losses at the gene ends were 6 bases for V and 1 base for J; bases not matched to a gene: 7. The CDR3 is CASSPRTGPNTEAFF. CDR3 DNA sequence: TGTGCCAGCAGCCCTAGGACAGGGCCGAACACTGAAGCTTTCTTT.

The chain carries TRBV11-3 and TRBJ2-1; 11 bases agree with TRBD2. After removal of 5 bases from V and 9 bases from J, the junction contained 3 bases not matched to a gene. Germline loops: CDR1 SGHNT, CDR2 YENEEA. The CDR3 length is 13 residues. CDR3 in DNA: TGTGCCAGCAGCCCCGGACTAGCGGGTGAGCAGTTCTTC. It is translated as CASSPGLAGEQFF.

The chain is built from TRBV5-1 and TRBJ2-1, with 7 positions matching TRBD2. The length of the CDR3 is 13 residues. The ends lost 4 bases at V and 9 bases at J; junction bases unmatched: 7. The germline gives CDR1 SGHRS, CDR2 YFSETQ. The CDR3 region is CASSGTSVLEQFF. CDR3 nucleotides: TGCGCCAGCAGCGGAACTAGCGTTCTTGAGCAGTTCTTC.